This T cell receptor beta chain was documented in a study of blood T cells in healthy people across ages. Study overall: Roughly one uniquely barcoded beta molecule per two T cells was captured.

The CDR3 consists of 17 residues. Looked up from germline, CDR1 is MDHEN and CDR2 is SYDVKM. A note on this clonotype: The antigen is undetermined.

The authors ran a second PCR of about 7 to 11 cycles using a sample-barcoded 5' primer and a J-beta primer mix. The template-switch adaptor, which had 12 random nucleotides, put a tag on each cDNA molecule. MiXCR, run by TCRdb on the 5' RACE reads, gives a single entry per CDR3 protein. The data show some 860,000 distinct CDR3 sequences, approximately 60% seen once. The study's findings and limits: Versus aged donors, long-lived donors had higher diversity and more naive CD4+ cells.

The material sequenced was blood. This TCR came from a man in his forties in good health. The V and J genes are TRBV28 and TRBJ2-5; 12 bases align to TRBD2. The J call may be mistaken, given a closer DNA end match to TRBJ2-7. In DNA, the CDR3 is TGTGCCAGCAGTTCCCCTCGACTAGCGGGGGCCAGCTACGAGCAGTACTTC. As protein: CASSSPRLAGASYEQYF.